A selection of T cell receptor beta chains follows, all from one sample in a study of shared clonotypes between healthy human individuals. Sequencing used immunoSEQ multiplex PCR; TCRdb keeps in-frame clones, though not all of them. The sample consists of approximately 1,000,000 clones, around 78% of them appearing once. Sequenced material: memory CD4+ T cells from PBMCs. These receptors were taken from a young man in good health. Some clones in this sample may be carry-over from other donors' samples. Each CDR3 is given with its conserved first and last residue. Fields, in order: V gene, CDR3 protein.

v_gene: TRBV6-1
CDR3aa: CASSERQAIYYEQYF

v_gene: TRBV7-2
CDR3aa: CASSLLYYEQYF

v_gene: TRBV6-5
CDR3aa: CASSVGQASTEAFF

v_gene: TRBV14
CDR3aa: CASSPGLAYGGANVLTF

v_gene: TRBV4-1
CDR3aa: CASSQVRGGGQPQHF

v_gene: TRBV19
CDR3aa: CASSPGEVPANYGYTF

v_gene: TRBV7-2
CDR3aa: CASSLRVTTGELFF

v_gene: TRBV7-3
CDR3aa: CASSPRGAGESTDTQYF

v_gene: TRBV6-5
CDR3aa: CASSYDSAHYEQYF

v_gene: TRBV6-5
CDR3aa: CASSTSAAGNPQQYF

v_gene: TRBV6-5
CDR3aa: CASSYGGGNEKLFF

v_gene: TRBV25-1
CDR3aa: CASSQTGGFSGYTF

v_gene: TRBV7-9
CDR3aa: CASSPRPSYNEQFF

v_gene: TRBV4-3
CDR3aa: CASSQGLAGGLADTQYF

v_gene: TRBV28
CDR3aa: CASSSPGTSAYEQYF

v_gene: TRBV2
CDR3aa: CATKKGDPSGGYTF

v_gene: TRBV28
CDR3aa: CASSLRGYGYTF

v_gene: TRBV5-4
CDR3aa: CASSLPASGSGELFF

v_gene: TRBV10-1
CDR3aa: CASSEGGAGENIQYF

v_gene: TRBV20-1
CDR3aa: CSARLRYEQFF

v_gene: TRBV29-1
CDR3aa: CSVEGRGNNYGYTF

v_gene: TRBV9
CDR3aa: CASSVESGRASTQNTGELFF

v_gene: TRBV7-9
CDR3aa: CASSLEADTEAFF

v_gene: TRBV9
CDR3aa: CASSPRLAGVNTGELFF

v_gene: TRBV7-2
CDR3aa: CASSLGITGELFF

v_gene: TRBV28
CDR3aa: CATLWADNTEAFF

v_gene: TRBV30
CDR3aa: CAWSVRRQINQPQHF

v_gene: TRBV5-1
CDR3aa: CASSSRQPNNYEQYF

v_gene: TRBV28
CDR3aa: CASSLWTSQKNTEAFF

v_gene: TRBV15
CDR3aa: CATSRDRAGPMELFF

v_gene: TRBV27
CDR3aa: CASSPAGQFLTDTQYF

v_gene: TRBV9
CDR3aa: CASSSRHAGEQYF

v_gene: TRBV19
CDR3aa: CASSSTGFDNEQFF

v_gene: TRBV28
CDR3aa: CASSSENYGYTF

v_gene: TRBV7-6
CDR3aa: CASSLAARVGQETQYF

v_gene: TRBV29-1
CDR3aa: CSVEGTLTDTQYF

v_gene: TRBV6-6
CDR3aa: CASSPGEVGYTF

v_gene: TRBV30
CDR3aa: CAWSPKGLDEQYF

v_gene: TRBV14
CDR3aa: CASSLGTSRETQYF

v_gene: TRBV7-9
CDR3aa: CASSSSPDSRHFSYEQYF

v_gene: TRBV25-1
CDR3aa: CASSEGKTAGANEKLFF

v_gene: TRBV6-4
CDR3aa: CASSVSGQSDTQYF

v_gene: TRBV20-1
CDR3aa: CSARLAYEQYF

v_gene: TRBV19
CDR3aa: CASGTRGPRETQYF

v_gene: TRBV25-1
CDR3aa: CASSIADLYSGANVLTF

v_gene: TRBV20-1
CDR3aa: CSAEDRSEAFF

v_gene: TRBV11-2
CDR3aa: CASGAWELGTDTQYF

v_gene: TRBV4-1
CDR3aa: CASRSPAGSSYNEQFF

v_gene: TRBV28
CDR3aa: CATYRPGAGASYGYTF

v_gene: TRBV18
CDR3aa: CASSRSGVSDTQYF

v_gene: TRBV28
CDR3aa: CASSPTAGTGLKLFF

v_gene: TRBV5-1
CDR3aa: CASSSQLAGADTQYF

v_gene: TRBV7-2
CDR3aa: CASSFTGIAGGSAGELFF

v_gene: TRBV2
CDR3aa: CASSDVGLAGAPSYEQYF

v_gene: TRBV2
CDR3aa: CASSEMTGIEQYF

v_gene: TRBV18
CDR3aa: CASSPPTRTFGTEAFF

v_gene: TRBV5-1
CDR3aa: CASSAQGGNEKLFF

v_gene: TRBV5-1
CDR3aa: CASSFSDSVGNTIYF

v_gene: TRBV15
CDR3aa: CATSRGSETYNEQFF